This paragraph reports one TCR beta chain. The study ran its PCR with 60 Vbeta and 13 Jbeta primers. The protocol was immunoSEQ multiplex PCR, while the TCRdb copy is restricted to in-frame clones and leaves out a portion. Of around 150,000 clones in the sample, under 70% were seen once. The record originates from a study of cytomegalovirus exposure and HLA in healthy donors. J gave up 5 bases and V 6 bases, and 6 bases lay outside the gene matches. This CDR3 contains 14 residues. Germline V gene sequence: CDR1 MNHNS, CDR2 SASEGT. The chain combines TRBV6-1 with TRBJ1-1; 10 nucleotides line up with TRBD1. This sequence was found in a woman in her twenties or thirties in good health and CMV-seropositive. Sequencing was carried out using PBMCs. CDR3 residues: CASRTTGGWTEAFF. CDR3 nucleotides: TGTGCCAGCAGGACGACAGGGGGCTGGACTGAAGCTTTCTTT.